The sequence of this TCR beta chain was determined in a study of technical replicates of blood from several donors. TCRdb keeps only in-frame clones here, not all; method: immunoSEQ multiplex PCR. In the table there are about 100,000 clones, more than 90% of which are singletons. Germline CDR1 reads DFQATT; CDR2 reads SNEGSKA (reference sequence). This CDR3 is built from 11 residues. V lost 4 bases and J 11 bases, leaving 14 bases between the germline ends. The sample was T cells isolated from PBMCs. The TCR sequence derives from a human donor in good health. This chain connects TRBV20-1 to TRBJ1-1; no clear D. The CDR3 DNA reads TGCAGTGCTAAGCTCCAACTATGGGCTTTCTTT. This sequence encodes CSAKLQLWAFF.